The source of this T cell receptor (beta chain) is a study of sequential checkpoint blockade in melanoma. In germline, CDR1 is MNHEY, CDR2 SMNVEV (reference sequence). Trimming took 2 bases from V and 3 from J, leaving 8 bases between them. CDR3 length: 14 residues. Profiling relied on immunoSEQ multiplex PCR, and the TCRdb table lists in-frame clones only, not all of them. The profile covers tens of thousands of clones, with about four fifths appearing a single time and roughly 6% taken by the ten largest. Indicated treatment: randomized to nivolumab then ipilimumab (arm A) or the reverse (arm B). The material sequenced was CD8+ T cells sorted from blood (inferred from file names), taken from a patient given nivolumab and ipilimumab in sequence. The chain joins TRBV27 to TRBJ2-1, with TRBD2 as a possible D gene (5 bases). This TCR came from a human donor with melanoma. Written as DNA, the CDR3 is TGTGCCAGCAGTTTAGCGGGCGGCTACAATGAGCAGTTCTTC. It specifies CASSLAGGYNEQFF.